This T cell receptor (beta chain) emerged from a study of blood T cell repertoires in COVID-19. In the study overall: The United States, Italy and Spain provided the acute and convalescent COVID-19 samples. Sample material is recorded as cDNA or gDNA derived from T cells, B-cell-depleted T cells, or PBMCs.

Symptom resolution, clearance, or two negative PCRs marked donors in Cohort 3 as recovered. Sequencing used immunoSEQ multiplex PCR; TCRdb keeps in-frame clones, though not all of them. The table lists around 480,000 clones, approximately 86% of them singletons. What was sequenced was PBMCs or T cells enriched from blood (not recorded which). The receptor comes from a young woman who had recovered from COVID-19.

Here the CDR3 DNA reads TGTGCCAGCAGCCCCTGGAGGACTAGCGGGGCAGATACGCAGTATTTT. Translation: CASSPWRTSGADTQYF. The V call is TRBV9, the J call TRBJ2-3, with TRBD2 matching 12 bases. This CDR3 has 16 amino acids. Germline V gene lookup returns CDR1 SGDLS and CDR2 YYNGEE. J lost 4 bases, V lost 4 bases, and 7 bases had no gene match. Complete variable domain (other parts from reference TRBV9 and TRBJ2-3): DSGVTQTPKHLITATGQRVTLRCSPRSGDLSVYWYQQSLDQGLQFLIQYYNGEERAKGNILERFSAQQFPDLHSELNLSSLELGDSALYFCASSPWRTSGADTQYFGPGTRLTVL.